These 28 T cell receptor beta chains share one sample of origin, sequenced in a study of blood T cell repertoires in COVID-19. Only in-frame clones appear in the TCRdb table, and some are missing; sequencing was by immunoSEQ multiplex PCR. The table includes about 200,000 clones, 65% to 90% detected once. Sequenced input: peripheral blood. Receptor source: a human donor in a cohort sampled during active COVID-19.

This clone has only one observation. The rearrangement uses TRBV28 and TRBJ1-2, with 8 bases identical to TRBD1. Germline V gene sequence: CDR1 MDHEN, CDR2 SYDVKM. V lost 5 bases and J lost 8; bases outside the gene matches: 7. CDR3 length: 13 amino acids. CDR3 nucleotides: TGTGCCAGCAGTCCACCGACAGGGGCGGGCTACACCTTC. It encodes CASSPPTGAGYTF.

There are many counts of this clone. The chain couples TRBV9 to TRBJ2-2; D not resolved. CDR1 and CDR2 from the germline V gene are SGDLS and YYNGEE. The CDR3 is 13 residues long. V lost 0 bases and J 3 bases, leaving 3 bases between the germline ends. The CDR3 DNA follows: TGTGCCAGCAGCGTAGCGTACACCGGGGAGCTGTTTTTT. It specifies CASSVAYTGELFF.

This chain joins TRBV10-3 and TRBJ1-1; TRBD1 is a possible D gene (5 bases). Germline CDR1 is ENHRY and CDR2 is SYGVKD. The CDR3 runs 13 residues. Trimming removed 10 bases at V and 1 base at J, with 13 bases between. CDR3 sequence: CATSGLENTEAFF. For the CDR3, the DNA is TGTGCCACCTCGGGACTGGAGAACACTGAAGCTTTCTTT.

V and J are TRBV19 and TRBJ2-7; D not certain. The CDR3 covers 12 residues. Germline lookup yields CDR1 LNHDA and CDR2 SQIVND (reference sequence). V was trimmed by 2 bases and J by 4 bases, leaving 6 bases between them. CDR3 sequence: CASSIIGYEQYF. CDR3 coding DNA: TGTGCCAGTAGTATAATCGGGTACGAGCAGTACTTC.

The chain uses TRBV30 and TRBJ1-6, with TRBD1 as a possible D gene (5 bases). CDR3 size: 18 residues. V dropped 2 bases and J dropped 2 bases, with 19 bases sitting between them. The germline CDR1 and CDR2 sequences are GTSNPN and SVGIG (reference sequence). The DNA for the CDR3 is TGTGCCTGGAGTTTTCCCCGTGAGGGGAGGGCCTATAATTCACCCCTCCACTTT. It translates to CAWSFPREGRAYNSPLHF.

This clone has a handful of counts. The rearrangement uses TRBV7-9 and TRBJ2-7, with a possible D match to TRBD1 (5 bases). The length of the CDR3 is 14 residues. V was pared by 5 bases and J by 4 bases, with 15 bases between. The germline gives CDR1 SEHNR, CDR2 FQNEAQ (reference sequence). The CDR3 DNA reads TGTGCCAGCAGCCTCCAGGGAACGACTTACGAGCAGTACTTC. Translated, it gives CASSLQGTTYEQYF.

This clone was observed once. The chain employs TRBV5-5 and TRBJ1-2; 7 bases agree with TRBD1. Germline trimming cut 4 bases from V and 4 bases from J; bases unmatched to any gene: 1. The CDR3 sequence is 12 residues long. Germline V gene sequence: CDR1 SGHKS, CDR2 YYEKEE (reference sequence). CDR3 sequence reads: CASSRDSYGYTF. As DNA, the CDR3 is TGTGCCAGCAGCCGGGACAGCTATGGCTACACCTTC. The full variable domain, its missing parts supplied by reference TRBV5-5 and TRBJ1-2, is DAGVTQSPTHLIKTRGQQVTLRCSPISGHKSVSWYQQVLGQGPQFIFQYYEKEERGRGNFPDRFSARQFPNYSSELNVNALLLGDSALYLCASSRDSYGYTFGSGTRLTVV.

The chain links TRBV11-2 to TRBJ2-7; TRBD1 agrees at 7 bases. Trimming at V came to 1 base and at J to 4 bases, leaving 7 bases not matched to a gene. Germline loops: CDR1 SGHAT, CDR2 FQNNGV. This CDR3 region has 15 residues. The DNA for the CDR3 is TGTGCCAGCAGCTTAGGTCCAGGGGGAAGATACGAGCAGTACTTC. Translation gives CASSLGPGGRYEQYF.

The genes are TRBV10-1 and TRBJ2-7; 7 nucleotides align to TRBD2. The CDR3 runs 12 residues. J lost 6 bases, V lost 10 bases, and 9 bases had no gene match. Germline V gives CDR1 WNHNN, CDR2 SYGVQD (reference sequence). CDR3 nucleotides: TGCGCCACCGCCGGGGAGCGGGGCGAGCAGTACTTC. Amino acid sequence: CATAGERGEQYF.

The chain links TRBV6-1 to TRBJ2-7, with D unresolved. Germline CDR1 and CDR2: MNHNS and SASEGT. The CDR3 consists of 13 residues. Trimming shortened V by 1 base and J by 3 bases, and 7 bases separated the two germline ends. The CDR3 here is CASSEGHGYEQYF. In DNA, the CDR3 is TGTGCCAGCAGTGAAGGTCACGGCTACGAGCAGTACTTC.

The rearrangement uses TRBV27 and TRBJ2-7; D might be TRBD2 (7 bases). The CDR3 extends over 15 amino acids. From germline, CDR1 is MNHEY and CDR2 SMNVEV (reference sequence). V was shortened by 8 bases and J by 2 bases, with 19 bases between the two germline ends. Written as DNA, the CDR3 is TGTGCCAGCCGAGAGGGGGGGAGAGGAACCTACGAGCAGTACTTC. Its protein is CASREGGRGTYEQYF.

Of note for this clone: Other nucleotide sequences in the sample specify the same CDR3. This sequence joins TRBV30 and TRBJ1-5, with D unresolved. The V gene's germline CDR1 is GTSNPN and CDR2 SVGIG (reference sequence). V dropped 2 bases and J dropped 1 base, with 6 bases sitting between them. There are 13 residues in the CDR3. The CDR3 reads CAWSRGSNQPQHF. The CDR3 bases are TGTGCCTGGAGTCGAGGAAGCAATCAGCCCCAGCATTTT.

CDR3 DNA sequence: TGTGCCAGTAGTATCCTAGCGGGGCTGACCAATGAGCAGTTCTTC. Translated: CASSILAGLTNEQFF. This chain links TRBV19 with TRBJ2-1; 9 bases fit TRBD2. This CDR3 is built from 15 residues. The V gene's germline CDR1 is LNHDA and CDR2 SQIVND (reference sequence). V gave up 3 bases and J gave up 6 bases; unmatched junction bases: 6.

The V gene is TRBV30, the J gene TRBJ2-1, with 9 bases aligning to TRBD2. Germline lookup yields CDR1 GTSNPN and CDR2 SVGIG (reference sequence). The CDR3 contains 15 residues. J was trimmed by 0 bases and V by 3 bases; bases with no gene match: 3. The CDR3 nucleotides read TGTGCCTGGAGAGAACTAGCGGGCTCCTACAATGAGCAGTTCTTC. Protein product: CAWRELAGSYNEQFF.

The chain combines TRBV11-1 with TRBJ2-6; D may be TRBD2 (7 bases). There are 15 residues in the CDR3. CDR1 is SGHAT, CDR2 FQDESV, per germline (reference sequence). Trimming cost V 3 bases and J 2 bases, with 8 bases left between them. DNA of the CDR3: TGTGCCAGCAGCTTGGGGGGGCCTGGGGCCAACGTCCTGACTTTC. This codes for CASSLGGPGANVLTF.

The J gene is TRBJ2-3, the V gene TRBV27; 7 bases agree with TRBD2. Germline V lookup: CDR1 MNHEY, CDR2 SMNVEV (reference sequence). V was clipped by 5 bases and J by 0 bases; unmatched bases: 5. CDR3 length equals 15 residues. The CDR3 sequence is CASSTLADSTDTQYF. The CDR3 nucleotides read TGTGCCAGCAGTACCCTAGCGGATAGCACAGATACGCAGTATTTT.

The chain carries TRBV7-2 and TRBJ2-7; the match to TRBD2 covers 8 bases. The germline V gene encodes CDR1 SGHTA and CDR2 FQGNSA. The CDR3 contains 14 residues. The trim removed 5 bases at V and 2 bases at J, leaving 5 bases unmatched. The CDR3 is CASSPQRETYEQYF. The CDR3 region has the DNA TGTGCCAGCAGCCCCCAGCGGGAGACCTACGAGCAGTACTTC.

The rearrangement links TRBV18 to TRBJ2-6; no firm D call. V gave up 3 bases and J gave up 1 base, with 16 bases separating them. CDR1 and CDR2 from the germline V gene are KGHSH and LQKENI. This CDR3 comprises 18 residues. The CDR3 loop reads CASSPHPLTESGANVLTF. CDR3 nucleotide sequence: TGTGCCAGCTCACCTCATCCTCTCACGGAGTCTGGGGCCAACGTCCTGACTTTC. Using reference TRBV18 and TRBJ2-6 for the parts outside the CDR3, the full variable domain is NAGVMQNPRHLVRRRGQEARLRCSPMKGHSHVYWYRQLPEEGLKFMVYLQKENIIDESGMPKERFSAEFPKEGPSILRIQQVVRGDSAAYFCASSPHPLTESGANVLTFGAGSRLTVL.

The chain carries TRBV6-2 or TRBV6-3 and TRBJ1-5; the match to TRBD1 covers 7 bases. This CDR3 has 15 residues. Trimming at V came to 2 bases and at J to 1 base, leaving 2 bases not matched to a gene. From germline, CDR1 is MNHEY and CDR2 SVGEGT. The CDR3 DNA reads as TGTGCCAGCAGTTACGCAGGGGGAAGCAATCAGCCCCAGCATTTT. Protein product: CASSYAGGSNQPQHF.

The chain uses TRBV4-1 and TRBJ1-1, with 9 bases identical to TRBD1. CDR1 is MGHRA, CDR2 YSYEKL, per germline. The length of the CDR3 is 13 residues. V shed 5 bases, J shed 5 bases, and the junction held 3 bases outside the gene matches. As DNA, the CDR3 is TGCGCCAGCAGCATAGACAGGGGGACTGAAGCTTTCTTT. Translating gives CASSIDRGTEAFF.

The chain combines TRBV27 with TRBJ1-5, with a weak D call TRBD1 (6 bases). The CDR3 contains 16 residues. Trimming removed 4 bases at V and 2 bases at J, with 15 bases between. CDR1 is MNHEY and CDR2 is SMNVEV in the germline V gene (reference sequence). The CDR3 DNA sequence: TGTGCCAGCAGTTCTATACAGGGACGAGGCAATCAGCCCCAGCATTTT. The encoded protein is CASSSIQGRGNQPQHF.

The CDR3 reads CSAQAGYGYTF. For the CDR3, the DNA is TGCAGTGCCCAGGCAGGCTATGGCTACACCTTC. The rearrangement links TRBV20-1 to TRBJ1-2; D is undetermined. CDR3 length: 11 amino acids. The germline V and J ends were trimmed by 6 bases and 4 bases, with 9 bases remaining between them. Germline V gene lookup returns CDR1 DFQATT and CDR2 SNEGSKA (reference sequence).

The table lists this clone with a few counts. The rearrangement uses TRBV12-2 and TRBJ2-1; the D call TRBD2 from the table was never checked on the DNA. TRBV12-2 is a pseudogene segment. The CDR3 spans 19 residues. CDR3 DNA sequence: TGTGCAAGTCGCTTAGCGCTGATCTTTCTAGCGGGAGACAACAATGAGCAGTTCTTC. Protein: CASRLALIFLAGDNNEQFF.

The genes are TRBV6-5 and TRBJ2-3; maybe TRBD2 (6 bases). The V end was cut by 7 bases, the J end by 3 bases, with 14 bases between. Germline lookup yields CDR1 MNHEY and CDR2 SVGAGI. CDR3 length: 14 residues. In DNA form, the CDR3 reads TGTGCCAGCACCCCGGGTGGAGGGACAGATACGCAGTATTTT. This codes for CASTPGGGTDTQYF.

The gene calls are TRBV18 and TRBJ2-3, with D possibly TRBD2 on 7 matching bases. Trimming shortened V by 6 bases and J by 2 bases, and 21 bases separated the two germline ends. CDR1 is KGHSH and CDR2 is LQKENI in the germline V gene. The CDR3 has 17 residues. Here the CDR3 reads CASSFLRGGANTDTQYF. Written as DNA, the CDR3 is TGTGCCAGCTCCTTCCTCCGAGGGGGGGCTAACACAGATACGCAGTATTTT.

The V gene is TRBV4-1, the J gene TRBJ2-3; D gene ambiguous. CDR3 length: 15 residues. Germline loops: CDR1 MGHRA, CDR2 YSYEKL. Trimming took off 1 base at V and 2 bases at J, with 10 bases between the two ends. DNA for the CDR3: TGCGCCAGCAGCCAAGTGTACCAGTTCACAGATACGCAGTATTTT. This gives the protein CASSQVYQFTDTQYF.

Here the CDR3 DNA reads TGTGCCACCCTCCCCCGAGGCGGGAATGAAAAACTGTTTTTT. Its protein product is CATLPRGGNEKLFF. The chain links TRBV19 to TRBJ1-4; D is ambiguous. Trimming shortened V by 10 bases and J by 5 bases, and 17 bases separated the two germline ends. Germline V gene sequence: CDR1 LNHDA, CDR2 SQIVND (reference sequence). There are 14 residues in the CDR3.

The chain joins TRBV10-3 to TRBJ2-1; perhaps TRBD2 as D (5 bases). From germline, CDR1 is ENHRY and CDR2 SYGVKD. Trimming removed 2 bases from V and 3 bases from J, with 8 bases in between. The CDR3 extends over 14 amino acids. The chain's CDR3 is CAISEGLNYNEQFF. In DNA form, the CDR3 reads TGTGCCATCAGTGAGGGACTCAACTACAATGAGCAGTTCTTC.